These 17 T cell receptor beta chains were sequenced from one sample in a study of blood T cell repertoires in COVID-19. The repertoire was sequenced with immunoSEQ multiplex PCR; TCRdb's copy has only in-frame clones and lacks some. Altogether around 300,000 clones are present, 88% being singletons, with the ten largest covering under 6%. The sample comprised PBMCs or T cells enriched from blood (not recorded which). These receptors all stem from a man between 25 and 39 years old who had recovered from COVID-19.

The V gene is TRBV6-5, the J gene TRBJ1-2, with 7 bases aligning to TRBD1. The CDR3 spans 13 residues. In germline, CDR1 is MNHEY, CDR2 SVGAGI. V was clipped by 7 bases and J by 8 bases; unmatched bases: 10. The CDR3 region is CASKADRAGGYTF. CDR3 DNA sequence: TGTGCCAGCAAAGCCGACAGGGCCGGGGGCTACACCTTC.

This chain joins TRBV9 and TRBJ1-5, with D possibly TRBD1 on 5 matching bases. V was pared by 3 bases and J by 4 bases, with 20 bases between. This CDR3 is built from 17 residues. Germline lookup yields CDR1 SGDLS and CDR2 YYNGEE. The CDR3 DNA sequence: TGTGCCAGCAGCGCCAAGACAGTTCGGGGGGATAATCAGCCCCAGCATTTT. This translates into CASSAKTVRGDNQPQHF.

The V call is TRBV2, the J call TRBJ2-1, with a weak D call TRBD1 (6 bases). The CDR3 contains 14 residues. V gave up 6 bases and J gave up 4 bases, with 13 bases separating them. Germline CDR1 is SNHLY and CDR2 is FYNNEI. CDR3 loop: CASSKDSRYNEQFF. CDR3 DNA sequence: TGTGCCAGCAGCAAGGACAGTCGATACAATGAGCAGTTCTTC.

The chain is built from TRBV5-4 and TRBJ2-7, with TRBD1 as a possible D gene (6 bases). CDR3 size: 14 residues. V gave up 0 bases and J gave up 4 bases, with 11 bases separating them. The germline CDR1 and CDR2 sequences are SGHNT and YYREEE (reference sequence). CDR3 in amino acids: CASSLAGRGYEQYF. CDR3 coding DNA: TGTGCCAGCAGCTTGGCGGGCAGGGGTTACGAGCAGTACTTC.

Notes on this clone: Other DNA sequences from this sample encode an identical CDR3 as well. The rearrangement joins TRBV4-1 to TRBJ1-1; tentative D call: TRBD1 (5 bases). V was pared by 0 bases and J by 1 base, with 6 bases between. The CDR3 has 14 residues. Germline V gene lookup returns CDR1 MGHRA and CDR2 YSYEKL. As DNA, the CDR3 is TGCGCCAGCAGCCAAGATAGGGGGAACACTGAAGCTTTCTTT. Translation gives CASSQDRGNTEAFF.

The chain recombines TRBV7-6 with TRBJ1-6; maybe TRBD1 (5 bases). Trimming removed 0 bases at V and 8 bases at J, with 11 bases between. This CDR3 is 15 amino acids long. Per germline, CDR1 SGHVS and CDR2 FNYEAQ. CDR3 protein: CASSLAGGFDSPLHF. CDR3 in DNA: TGTGCCAGCAGCTTAGCGGGGGGATTTGATTCACCCCTCCACTTT.

The rearrangement joins TRBV23-1 to TRBJ2-7, with D possibly matching TRBD2 (5 bases). TRBV23-1 is an ORF for which the function is uncertain. The CDR3 spans 17 residues. V was cut by 3 bases and J by 2 bases, with 20 bases left in between. The CDR3 DNA is TGCGCCAGCAGTCAGCGCTCAAAGCTAGCCATAGCCTACGAGCAGTACTTC. Translated, it gives CASSQRSKLAIAYEQYF.

The J gene is TRBJ2-3, the V gene TRBV5-1; D possibly corresponds to TRBD2 (5 bases). The CDR3 sequence is 14 residues long. V gave up 7 bases and J gave up 6 bases, with 18 bases separating them. From germline, CDR1 is SGHRS and CDR2 YFSETQ. Here the CDR3 DNA reads TGCGCCAGCCAGTCAGCCGGGAAGACGGATACGCAGTATTTT. It translates to CASQSAGKTDTQYF.

This chain connects TRBV11-2 to TRBJ2-1, with a possible D match to TRBD2 (5 bases). V shed 1 base and J shed 0 bases, with 7 bases lying between them. Germline values: CDR1 SGHAT, CDR2 FQNNGV. This CDR3 region has 15 residues. The CDR3 protein is CASSLVRGSYNEQFF. The DNA of the CDR3 is TGTGCCAGCAGCTTAGTTCGGGGCTCCTACAATGAGCAGTTCTTC.

The chain has TRBV11-2 and TRBJ2-7; the match to TRBD2 covers 13 bases. Germline values: CDR1 SGHAT, CDR2 FQNNGV. V shed 4 bases, J shed 3 bases, and the junction held 3 bases outside the gene matches. The length of the CDR3 is 15 residues. The DNA of the CDR3 is TGTGCCAGCAGCTCGGGACTAGCGGGGAGCTACGAGCAGTACTTC. As protein: CASSSGLAGSYEQYF.

The rearrangement links TRBV7-9 to TRBJ1-2; maybe TRBD1 (5 bases). CDR1 SEHNR and CDR2 FQNEAQ come from the germline V gene (reference sequence). V lost 5 bases and J lost 6, with 10 bases in between. This CDR3 has 12 residues. In nucleotides, the CDR3 is TGTGCCAGCAGCACCGGGGGGGATGGCTACACCTTC. This sequence encodes CASSTGGDGYTF. The entire variable domain, with the rest obtained from reference TRBV7-9 and TRBJ1-2, is as follows: DTGVSQNPRHKITKRGQNVTFRCDPISEHNRLYWYRQTLGQGPEFLTYFQNEAQLEKSRLLSDRFSAERPKGSFSTLEIQRTEQGDSAMYLCASSTGGDGYTFGSGTRLTVV.

V is TRBV5-1 and J is TRBJ1-6; the D gene is possibly TRBD1 (6 bases). V gave up 0 bases and J gave up 6 bases, with 10 bases separating them. The CDR3 runs to 15 residues. Germline CDR1 is SGHRS and CDR2 is YFSETQ. The CDR3 protein is CASSLDRAINSPLHF. CDR3 DNA: TGCGCCAGCAGCTTGGACAGGGCTATTAATTCACCCCTCCACTTT.

The sample holds one count of this clone. The chain uses TRBV27 and TRBJ2-7; 9 bases are shared with TRBD1. CDR3 length: 16 residues. The germline CDR1 and CDR2 sequences are MNHEY and SMNVEV (reference sequence). V was pared by 1 base and J by 2 bases, with 6 bases of the junction left unmatched. CDR3 loop: CASSLLLGQGPYEQYF. DNA for the CDR3: TGTGCCAGCAGTTTATTGCTGGGACAGGGCCCCTACGAGCAGTACTTC.

This clone was detected a few times. V and J are TRBV6-5 and TRBJ2-7, with D perhaps TRBD1 (6 bases). Trimming cost V 0 bases and J 3 bases, with 6 bases left between them. Looked up from germline, CDR1 is MNHEY and CDR2 is SVGAGI. The CDR3 is made up of 13 amino acids. CDR3 in amino acids: CASSYSTGYEQYF. The CDR3 coding sequence is TGTGCCAGCAGTTACTCGACAGGCTACGAGCAGTACTTC.

The chain uses TRBV9 and TRBJ1-1; D may be TRBD1 (5 bases). With 5 bases removed from V and 0 bases from J, the gap between germline ends came to 11 bases. CDR1 is SGDLS and CDR2 is YYNGEE in the germline V gene. The CDR3 covers 14 residues. CDR3 nucleotides: TGTGCCAGCAGTTACGCAGGGATGAACACTGAAGCTTTCTTT. This encodes CASSYAGMNTEAFF.

The J gene is TRBJ1-5, the V gene TRBV14; tentatively, D is TRBD1 (5 bases). Germline values: CDR1 SGHDN, CDR2 FVKESK. CDR3 length: 18 residues. Trimming stripped 4 bases from V and 3 bases from J, with 22 bases between. The CDR3 here is CASSRVFGGEPFNQPQHF. CDR3 sequence (DNA): TGTGCCAGCAGCCGGGTTTTCGGGGGTGAACCATTCAATCAGCCCCAGCATTTT. The complete variable domain, with remaining parts taken from reference TRBV14 and TRBJ1-5, reads EAGVTQFPSHSVIEKGQTVTLRCDPISGHDNLYWYRRVMGKEIKFLLHFVKESKQDESGMPNNRFLAERTGGTYSTLKVQPAELEDSGVYFCASSRVFGGEPFNQPQHFGDGTRLSIL.

V and J are TRBV21-1 and TRBJ1-1; the table's D call of TRBD1 was not tested on the DNA. TRBV21-1 is a pseudogene. The CDR3 totals 17 residues. Here the CDR3 DNA reads TGTGCCAGCAGCAAAGTCTGCCAGGGAAAGGTGAACACTGAAGCTTTCTTT. It is translated as CASSKVCQGKVNTEAFF.